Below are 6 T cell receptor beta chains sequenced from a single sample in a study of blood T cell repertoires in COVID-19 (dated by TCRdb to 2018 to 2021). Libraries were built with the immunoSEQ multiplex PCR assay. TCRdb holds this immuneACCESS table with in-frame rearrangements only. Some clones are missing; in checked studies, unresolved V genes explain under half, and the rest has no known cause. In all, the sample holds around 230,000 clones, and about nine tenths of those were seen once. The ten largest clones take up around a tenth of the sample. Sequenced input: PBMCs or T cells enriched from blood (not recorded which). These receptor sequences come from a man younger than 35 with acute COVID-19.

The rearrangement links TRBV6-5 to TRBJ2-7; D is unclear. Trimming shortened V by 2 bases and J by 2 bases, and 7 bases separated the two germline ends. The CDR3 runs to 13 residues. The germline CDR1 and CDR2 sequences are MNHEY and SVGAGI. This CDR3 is CASSYPPTYEQYF. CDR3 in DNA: TGTGCCAGCAGTTACCCTCCTACCTACGAGCAGTACTTC.

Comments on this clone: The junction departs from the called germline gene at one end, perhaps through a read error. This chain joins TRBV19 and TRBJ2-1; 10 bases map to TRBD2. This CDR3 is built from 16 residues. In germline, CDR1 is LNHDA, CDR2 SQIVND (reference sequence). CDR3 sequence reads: CASSIRGTSVNNEQFF. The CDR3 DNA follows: TGTGCCAGTAGTATCAGAGGGACTAGCGTAAACAACGAGCAGTTCTTC.

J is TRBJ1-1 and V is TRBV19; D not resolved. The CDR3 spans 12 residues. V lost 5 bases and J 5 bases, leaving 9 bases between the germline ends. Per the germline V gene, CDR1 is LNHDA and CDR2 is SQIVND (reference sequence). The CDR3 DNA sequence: TGTGCCAGTAGTGCGGGAGGGACTGAAGCTTTCTTT. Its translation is CASSAGGTEAFF.

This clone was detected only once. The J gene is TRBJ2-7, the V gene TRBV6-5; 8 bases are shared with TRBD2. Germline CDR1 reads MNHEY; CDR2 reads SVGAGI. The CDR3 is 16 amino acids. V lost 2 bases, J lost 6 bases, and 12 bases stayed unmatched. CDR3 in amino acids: CASSYEREPPPREQYF. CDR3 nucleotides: TGTGCCAGCAGTTACGAGCGGGAGCCCCCGCCCCGCGAGCAGTACTTC.

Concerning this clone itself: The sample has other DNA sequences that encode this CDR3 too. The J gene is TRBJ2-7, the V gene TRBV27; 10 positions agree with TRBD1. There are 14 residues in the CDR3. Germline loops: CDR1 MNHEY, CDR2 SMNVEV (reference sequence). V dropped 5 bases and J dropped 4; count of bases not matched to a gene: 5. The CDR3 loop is CASSPGTGVYEQYF. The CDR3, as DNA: TGTGCCAGCAGTCCCGGGACAGGGGTGTACGAGCAGTACTTC.

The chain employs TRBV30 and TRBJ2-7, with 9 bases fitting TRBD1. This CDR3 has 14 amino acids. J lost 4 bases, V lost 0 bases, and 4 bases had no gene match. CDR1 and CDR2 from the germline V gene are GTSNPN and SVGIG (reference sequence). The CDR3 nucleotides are TGTGCCTGGAGTGTATACAGGGGGCATTACGAGCAGTACTTC. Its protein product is CAWSVYRGHYEQYF.